Below, 23 T cell receptor beta chains from the same sample are listed, as sequenced in a study of molecular identifiers for immune sequencing clone quantification. TCRdb passed the PCR reads through MiXCR, listing each CDR3 protein once. The sample consists of around 470,000 distinct CDR3 sequences, roughly 23% of them appearing once. Sample: naive CD8+ T cells from blood, with Jurkat cell RNA spiked in. Subset reported: FACS-sorted CD8+CD4-CCR7+CD45RA+ naive T cells. The receptors shown here come from a human donor in good health. Some libraries in this study had Jurkat cell RNA spiked in.

This rearrangement joins TRBV19 to TRBJ2-3; TRBD2 aligns across 13 bases. Losses at the gene ends were 6 bases for V and 5 bases for J; bases not matched to a gene: 5. This CDR3 has 15 residues. Germline values: CDR1 LNHDA, CDR2 SQIVND (reference sequence). The CDR3 loop reads CASSGLAGALDTQYF. The CDR3 nucleotides read TGTGCCAGTAGCGGACTAGCGGGGGCATTAGATACGCAGTATTTT.

The chain carries TRBV5-1 and TRBJ1-2; D unclear. The V gene lost 0 bases and the J gene lost 8 bases, with 14 bases spanning the gap. Germline CDR1 and CDR2: SGHRS and YFSETQ. The CDR3 loop spans 14 amino acids. The CDR3 DNA reads as TGCGCCAGCAGCTTGGCCGGCCGGTCAGGAGGCTACACCTTC. It yields the protein CASSLAGRSGGYTF.

The CDR3 sequence is CASSLTRGGVTYEQYF. DNA for the CDR3: TGTGCCAGCAGTTTAACACGGGGGGGGGTAACCTACGAGCAGTACTTC. V is TRBV6-5 and J is TRBJ2-7; 8 nucleotides match TRBD2. V was clipped by 4 bases and J by 2 bases; unmatched bases: 10. The CDR3 has 16 residues. Germline assignment: CDR1 MNHEY and CDR2 SVGAGI.

At least ten counts were recorded for this clonotype. V and J are TRBV5-1 and TRBJ2-1, with D tentatively TRBD1 (6 bases). The CDR3 consists of 15 residues. V was clipped by 4 bases and J by 8 bases, with 19 bases between them. Germline CDR1 SGHRS, CDR2 YFSETQ. The CDR3 is CASSQTGSSVDEQFF. CDR3 DNA: TGCGCCAGCAGCCAAACAGGGTCTTCAGTCGATGAGCAGTTCTTC.

This clonotype was picked up many times. An end of the junction differs from the germline gene, which may be a read error. J is TRBJ2-7 and V is TRBV27; D is tentatively TRBD1 or TRBD2 (6 bases each). Germline V gene data show CDR1 as MNHEY and CDR2 as SMNVEV (reference sequence). The CDR3 covers 15 residues. CDR3 sequence: CASSLSGALSYEQYF. In DNA form, the CDR3 reads TGTGCCAGCAGCTTATCGGGGGCATTGTCCTACGAGCAGTACTTC.

This clonotype appeared many times. The chain employs TRBV6-1 and TRBJ1-6; D might be TRBD1 (5 bases). V was pared by 3 bases and J by 7 bases, with 13 bases between. This CDR3 region has 15 residues. The germline gives CDR1 MNHNS, CDR2 SASEGT. CDR3 sequence: CASSDGGNFNSPLHF. The CDR3 bases are TGTGCCAGCAGTGATGGGGGAAACTTCAATTCACCCCTCCACTTT.

The chain carries TRBV30 and TRBJ2-7, with TRBD2 matching over 11 bases. Trimming cost V 0 bases and J 9 bases; bases outside gene matches: 10. Germline V gives CDR1 GTSNPN, CDR2 SVGIG (reference sequence). The CDR3 extends over 15 amino acids. The CDR3 here is CAWSVYSGGAHGQYF. The CDR3 DNA reads TGTGCCTGGAGTGTATATAGCGGGGGGGCCCACGGGCAGTACTTC. The full variable domain, in which reference TRBV30 and TRBJ2-7 provide the parts outside the CDR3, is SQTIHQWPATLVQPVGSPLSLECTVEGTSNPNLYWYRQAAGRGLQLLFYSVGIGQISSEVPQNLSASRPQDRQFILSSKKLLLSDSGFYLCAWSVYSGGAHGQYFGPGTRLTVT.

In this sample, this clonotype turned up many times. The CDR3 reads CASSPLRVHTEAFF. The CDR3 coding sequence is TGTGCCAGCAGTCCCCTTCGGGTCCACACTGAAGCTTTCTTT. The rearrangement uses TRBV7-2 and TRBJ1-1; D is unclear. The CDR3 consists of 14 residues. The germline V gene has CDR1 SGHTA and CDR2 FQGNSA. V shed 6 bases and J shed 3 bases, with 14 bases lying between them.

This chain joins TRBV30 and TRBJ2-1, with D perhaps given as TRBD1 or TRBD2 (6 bases each). The CDR3 runs to 14 residues. With 3 bases removed from V and 3 bases from J, the gap between germline ends came to 12 bases. CDR1 GTSNPN and CDR2 SVGIG come from the germline V gene (reference sequence). CDR3 sequence reads: CAWSRGLHYNEQFF. CDR3 bases: TGTGCCTGGAGCCGGGGGCTACACTACAATGAGCAGTTCTTC.

This clonotype was seen at least ten times. This chain uses TRBV12-3 or TRBV12-4 with TRBJ1-1; D is unresolved. The CDR3 has 12 amino acids. V lost 5 bases and J lost 1, with 5 bases in between. The CDR3 here is CASSQRNTEAFF. For the CDR3, the DNA is TGTGCCAGCAGTCAACGGAACACTGAAGCTTTCTTT.

The chain combines TRBV5-1 with TRBJ2-2, with 9 nucleotides matching TRBD2. The CDR3 is made up of 18 amino acids. Per the germline V gene, CDR1 is SGHRS and CDR2 is YFSETQ. V lost 0 bases, J lost 0 bases, and 6 bases stayed unmatched. The CDR3 here is CASSLVASGTANTGELFF. Written as DNA, the CDR3 is TGCGCCAGCAGCTTGGTGGCTAGCGGGACCGCGAACACCGGGGAGCTGTTTTTT.

The chain employs TRBV27 and TRBJ2-5; D gene unclear. In germline, CDR1 is MNHEY, CDR2 SMNVEV (reference sequence). Trimming stripped 5 bases from V and 1 base from J, with 20 bases between. The CDR3 covers 17 residues. CDR3 loop: CASSPLLRARTQETQYF. DNA for the CDR3: TGTGCCAGCAGTCCCTTACTTCGGGCGCGGACCCAAGAGACCCAGTACTTC.

This clonotype came up many times. The rearrangement uses TRBV20-1 and TRBJ2-7, with D hard to call. Germline V gives CDR1 DFQATT, CDR2 SNEGSKA (reference sequence). Trimming pared 5 bases from V and 3 bases from J, leaving 8 bases between. This CDR3 has 11 amino acids. CDR3 region: CSADEYYEQYF. CDR3 bases: TGCAGTGCTGACGAGTACTACGAGCAGTACTTC.

Of note for this clonotype: One end of the junction fails to match germline, which may point to a read error. The chain couples TRBV6-1 to TRBJ2-3; 8 nucleotides align to TRBD1. Germline V lookup: CDR1 MNHNS, CDR2 SASEGT. The CDR3 extends over 17 amino acids. CDR3 sequence (DNA): TGTGCCAGCAGTGAAGTCGACAGGGGAGGTTTCACAGATACGCCGTATTTT. It is translated as CASSEVDRGGFTDTPYF.

The CDR3 bases are TGTGCCAGCAGCGAAGGGGCAGAGTTTCTGTTTTTT. It codes for CASSEGAEFLFF. The rearrangement uses TRBV28 and TRBJ1-4; D may be TRBD1 (5 bases). Germline CDR1 reads MDHEN; CDR2 reads SYDVKM. With 6 bases removed from V and 14 bases from J, the gap between germline ends came to 16 bases. CDR3 size: 12 residues. The full variable domain, in which reference TRBV28 and TRBJ1-4 provide the parts outside the CDR3, is DVKVTQSSRYLVKRTGEKVFLECVQDMDHENMFWYRQDPGLGLRLIYFSYDVKMKEKGDIPEGYSVSREKKERFSLILESASTNQTSMYLCASSEGAEFLFFGSGTQLSVL.

The sample holds a few counts of this clonotype. The chain is built from TRBV19 and TRBJ1-4; the match to TRBD1 covers 7 bases. Germline CDR1 and CDR2: LNHDA and SQIVND (reference sequence). V lost 7 bases to trimming and J lost 2 bases; unmatched junction nucleotides: 1. The CDR3 loop spans 13 amino acids. CDR3 nucleotides: TGTGCCAGTAAGGACAGGACTAATGAAAAACTGTTTTTT. Encoded protein: CASKDRTNEKLFF. Filled out from reference TRBV19 and TRBJ1-4, the complete variable domain reads DGGITQSPKYLFRKEGQNVTLSCEQNLNHDAMYWYRQDPGQGLRLIYYSQIVNDFQKGDIAEGYSVSREKKESFPLTVTSAQKNPTAFYLCASKDRTNEKLFFGSGTQLSVL.

The chain has TRBV4-3 and TRBJ2-5, with a weak D call TRBD1 (5 bases). The CDR3 is made up of 15 amino acids. CDR1 and CDR2 from the germline V gene are LGHNA and YSLEER. Trimming removed 1 base from V and 1 base from J, with 10 bases in between. The CDR3 here is CASSQGSRAQETQYF. For the CDR3, the DNA is TGCGCCAGCAGCCAAGGAAGCAGGGCCCAAGAGACCCAGTACTTC.

This chain joins TRBV2 and TRBJ2-6; no clear D gene. Trimming stripped 8 bases from V and 2 bases from J, with 22 bases between. Germline-derived CDR1 and CDR2 are SNHLY and FYNNEI. This CDR3 region has 18 residues. The CDR3 reads CASGNLGRIPTGANVLTF. The CDR3 bases are TGTGCCAGCGGGAACCTAGGACGGATTCCTACTGGGGCCAACGTCCTGACTTTC.

This clonotype was detected only a few times. This chain links TRBV2 with TRBJ2-1; 8 nucleotides line up with TRBD2. The V gene end was trimmed by 6 bases and the J gene end by 0 bases; junction bases not matched to a gene: 4. The CDR3 length is 15 residues. The germline V gene has CDR1 SNHLY and CDR2 FYNNEI. CDR3 sequence: CASRDSGTSYNEQFF. CDR3 DNA: TGTGCCAGCAGGGATAGCGGGACCTCCTACAATGAGCAGTTCTTC.

This clonotype has ten or more counts. The chain recombines TRBV20-1 with TRBJ2-7, with TRBD1 identical over 11 bases. The germline V gene encodes CDR1 DFQATT and CDR2 SNEGSKA (reference sequence). With 8 bases clipped from V and 3 bases from J, the junction kept 6 bases outside the gene matches. The CDR3 totals 13 residues. CDR3 bases: TGCAGTCCAACCGGGACAGGGGGCTACGAGCAGTACTTC. Protein sequence: CSPTGTGGYEQYF.

V gene TRBV24-1 combines with J gene TRBJ2-1; 9 bases align to TRBD1. CDR3 length equals 15 residues. Germline CDR1 reads KGHDR; CDR2 reads SFDVKD. V dropped 5 bases and J dropped 7; count of bases not matched to a gene: 8. The CDR3 protein is CATSVRQGGQNEQFF. In DNA form, the CDR3 reads TGTGCCACCAGTGTCAGACAGGGGGGACAGAATGAGCAGTTCTTC.

In the case of this clonotype: Given the absence of the conserved phenylalanine or tryptophan at the CDR3 end, a read error is likely. The chain joins TRBV15 to TRBJ1-1; D gene unclear. CDR1 is LNHNV and CDR2 is YYDKDF in the germline V gene (reference sequence). The CDR3 has 14 amino acids. Trimming removed 1 base from V and 3 bases from J, with 9 bases in between. Here the CDR3 reads CATSRVIRDTEAFC. The DNA for the CDR3 is TGTGCCACCAGCAGAGTAATTCGAGACACTGAAGCTTTCTGT.

The chain links TRBV7-9 to TRBJ2-3; D possibly corresponds to TRBD2 (5 bases). Germline CDR1 is SEHNR and CDR2 is FQNEAQ (reference sequence). The CDR3 has 18 amino acids. The germline V and J ends were trimmed by 5 bases and 5 bases, with 26 bases remaining between them. The CDR3: CASSLSFVSSRVIDTQYF. CDR3 coding DNA: TGTGCCAGCAGCCTTTCTTTTGTCTCTAGCCGGGTGATAGATACGCAGTATTTT.